These 12 T cell receptor beta chains originate from one sample sequenced in a study of shared clonotypes between healthy human individuals. Some clones are missing from TCRdb's copy, which holds only in-frame ones; the method was immunoSEQ multiplex PCR. The data contain 2 million or so clones, 90% to 95% of them seen just once; the ten biggest clones take up 0.13%. Sequenced input: naive CD4+ T cells sorted from blood. Indicated subset: CD45RA+ positively selected. The receptors were sampled from a man aged 18 to 30 in good health.

The chain employs TRBV27 and TRBJ2-2; D unclear. CDR1 is MNHEY, CDR2 SMNVEV, per germline (reference sequence). Between the trimmed V and J ends, which lost 3 bases and 6 bases, there was a span of 14 bases. The CDR3 runs to 15 residues. In DNA form, the CDR3 reads TGTGCCAGCAGTTTGGGGTTAGTCCCTCCCGGGGAGCTGTTTTTT. Amino acids: CASSLGLVPPGELFF.

This chain joins TRBV7-8 and TRBJ2-1; 13 nucleotides line up with TRBD2. With V trimmed by 5 bases and J by 6 bases, 4 bases remained unmatched. Germline V gene data show CDR1 as SGHVS and CDR2 as FQNEAQ. This CDR3 has 15 residues. The CDR3 sequence: CASSQGLAGSNEQFF. The CDR3, as DNA: TGTGCCAGCAGCCAGGGACTAGCGGGGAGCAATGAGCAGTTCTTC.

The chain joins TRBV5-1 to TRBJ2-1; 12 nucleotides line up with TRBD1. Per the germline V gene, CDR1 is SGHRS and CDR2 is YFSETQ. Unmatched junction bases numbered 3, after V lost 3 bases and J lost 5 bases. The CDR3 runs 15 residues. CDR3 region: CASSWGQGADNEQFF. CDR3 bases: TGCGCCAGCAGCTGGGGACAGGGGGCGGACAATGAGCAGTTCTTC. The variable domain in full, completed from reference TRBV5-1 and TRBJ2-1, reads KAGVTQTPRYLIKTRGQQVTLSCSPISGHRSVSWYQQTPGQGLQFLFEYFSETQRNKGNFPGRFSGRQFSNSRSEMNVSTLELGDSALYLCASSWGQGADNEQFFGPGTRLTVL.

The rearrangement uses TRBV7-2 and TRBJ2-7, with 7 bases fitting TRBD1. V gave up 5 bases and J gave up 0 bases; unmatched junction bases: 7. This CDR3 region has 15 residues. Germline V lookup: CDR1 SGHTA, CDR2 FQGNSA. The CDR3 coding sequence is TGTGCCAGCAGCCGGGACAGACAGAACTCCTACGAGCAGTACTTC. Translated: CASSRDRQNSYEQYF.

As to this clone: At one end the junction does not follow the germline gene, possibly because of a read error. This sample also contains other DNA sequences that code for the same CDR3. This chain links TRBV18 with TRBJ1-4; no definite D call. From germline, CDR1 is KGHSH and CDR2 LQKENI. The CDR3 loop spans 12 amino acids. In DNA, the CDR3 is TGTGCCAGCTCCCCACCTAACGAAAAACTGTTTTTT. This sequence encodes CASSPPNEKLFF.

This clone showed up just once. One end of the junction does not line up with germline, which may come from a read error. This chain joins TRBV11-2 and TRBJ2-7; a weak D match, TRBD1 (6 bases). Germline V gives CDR1 SGHAT, CDR2 FQNNGV. The CDR3 spans 12 residues. The chain's CDR3 is CASGLGGYEQYF. CDR3 bases: TGTGCCAGCGGCTTAGGGGGCTACGAGCAGTACTTC.

The chain employs TRBV4-1 and TRBJ2-1; 9 positions agree with TRBD1. CDR3 length equals 15 residues. CDR1 is MGHRA and CDR2 is YSYEKL in the germline V gene. J was trimmed by 15 bases and V by 4 bases; bases with no gene match: 16. CDR3 nucleotide sequence: TGCGCCAGCAGCCCAATTACTCTCCGGGACAGGGTTTCGTTCTTC. Its translation: CASSPITLRDRVSFF.

The chain combines TRBV10-1 with TRBJ2-7; 7 positions agree with TRBD1. This CDR3 region has 15 residues. Trimming removed 2 bases from V and 0 bases from J; junction bases left unmatched: 4. The V gene's germline CDR1 is WNHNN and CDR2 SYGVQD (reference sequence). The CDR3 nucleotides are TGCGCCAGCAGTGAGGGGACAGCGAACTCCTACGAGCAGTACTTC. This sequence encodes CASSEGTANSYEQYF.

The chain carries TRBV28 and TRBJ2-7, with 7 bases matching TRBD1. The germline V gene has CDR1 MDHEN and CDR2 SYDVKM. This CDR3 comprises 15 residues. V lost 8 bases, J lost 7 bases, and 17 bases stayed unmatched. The CDR3 region is CASANGGTGVEEQYF. The CDR3 DNA sequence: TGTGCCAGCGCGAATGGGGGTACAGGGGTCGAAGAGCAGTACTTC.

Concerning this clone itself: Other nucleotide sequences from this sample produce the same CDR3. The chain carries TRBV6-6 and TRBJ1-4; tentative D call: TRBD1 (5 bases). The germline V gene has CDR1 MNHNY and CDR2 SVGAGI (reference sequence). CDR3 size: 14 residues. V lost 2 bases to trimming and J lost 8 bases, with 12 bases between them. DNA of the CDR3: TGTGCCAGCAGTTACGGACAACCAAACGAAAAACTGTTTTTT. The encoded protein is CASSYGQPNEKLFF.

This clone has only one observation. This rearrangement joins TRBV5-1 to TRBJ2-3, with D possibly matching TRBD1 (6 bases). Germline values: CDR1 SGHRS, CDR2 YFSETQ. Trimming shortened V by 0 bases and J by 9 bases, and 11 bases separated the two germline ends. The CDR3 runs to 13 residues. CDR3: CASSLDGTKTQYF. DNA of the CDR3: TGCGCCAGCAGCTTGGACGGGACAAAGACGCAGTATTTT.

This sequence joins TRBV28 and TRBJ1-4; the D is unclear. The V gene lost 3 bases and the J gene lost 2 bases, with 13 bases spanning the gap. Per germline, CDR1 MDHEN and CDR2 SYDVKM. There are 16 residues in the CDR3. CDR3 loop: CASSFRSARTNEKLFF. The CDR3 DNA sequence: TGTGCCAGCAGTTTTAGATCGGCGCGGACTAATGAAAAACTGTTTTTT.